This T cell receptor beta chain was captured in a study of immune reconstitution after stem cell transplant in scleroderma (dated by TCRdb to 2016 to 2017). By its share of the sample, this clonotype is large (0.1 to 1%). No antigen is known for it. The record has no base qualities; no much larger clone is one base away. Libraries were prepared through RT-PCR. The reads were generated on an Illumina MiSeq. TCRdb trimmed public reads at Q25 via fastp, called clones via MiXCR and kept in-frame beta chains. Rows are unified per CDR3 protein, each entry keeping the most common DNA and genes. The sample profile shows around 730 distinct CDR3 sequences; approximately 8% of them were found once. The ten largest clones take up roughly 36% of the sample. CDR1 is given as SNHLY and CDR2 as FYNNEI, both from the germline V gene. The V and J ends are trimmed by 10 bases and 5 bases, leaving 7 bases between them. Counted from cysteine to phenylalanine, this CDR3 has 10 amino acids. Only the CDR3 DNA stays, 30 bases, in frame from base 1.

Rearrangement joined TRBV2 to TRBJ2-3, with no confident D gene call. This sample was gathered before or after autologous hematopoietic stem cell transplantation (not recorded which). The origin of this receptor is a male donor with systemic sclerosis. The DNA reads TGTGCCACCGGGCTAGATACGCAGTATTTT. Translated, this gives CATGLDTQYF.